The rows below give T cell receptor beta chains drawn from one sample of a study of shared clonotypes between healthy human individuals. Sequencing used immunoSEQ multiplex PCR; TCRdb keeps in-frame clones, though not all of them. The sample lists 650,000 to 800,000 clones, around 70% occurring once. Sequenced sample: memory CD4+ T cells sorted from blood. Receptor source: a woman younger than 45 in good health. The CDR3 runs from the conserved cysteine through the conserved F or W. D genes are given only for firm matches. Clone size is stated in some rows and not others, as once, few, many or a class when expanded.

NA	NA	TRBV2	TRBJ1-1	CASSEVGGNTEAFF	TGTGCCAGCAGTGAGGTAGGCGGGAACACTGAAGCTTTCTTT
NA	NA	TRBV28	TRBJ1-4	CASTRAAEKLFF	TGTGCCAGCACTCGGGCAGCTGAAAAACTGTTTTTT
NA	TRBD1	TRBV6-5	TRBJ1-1	CASSMTGDTEAFF	TGTGCCAGCAGTATGACAGGGGACACTGAAGCTTTCTTT
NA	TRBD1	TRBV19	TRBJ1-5	CASNTGTGYNQPQHF	TGTGCCAGTAATACCGGGACAGGTTATAATCAGCCCCAGCATTTT
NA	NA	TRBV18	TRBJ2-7	CASSPNSGTSYEQYF	TGTGCCAGCTCACCAAATTCCGGGACCTCCTACGAGCAGTACTTC
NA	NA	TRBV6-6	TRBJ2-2	CASWGTYNTGELFF	TGTGCCAGCTGGGGGACATATAACACCGGGGAGCTGTTTTTT
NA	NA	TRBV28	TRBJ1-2	CASTPGGYGYTF	TGTGCCAGCACTCCCGGAGGCTATGGCTACACCTTC
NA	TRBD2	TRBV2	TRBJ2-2	CASSGWTSGRFDTGELFF	TGTGCCAGCAGTGGCTGGACTAGCGGGAGGTTTGACACCGGGGAGCTGTTTTTT
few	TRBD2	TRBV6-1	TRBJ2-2	CASSDGTSGFANTGELFF	TGTGCCAGCAGTGACGGGACTAGCGGGTTCGCGAACACCGGGGAGCTGTTTTTT
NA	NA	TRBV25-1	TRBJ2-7	CASSESDSYEQYF	TGTGCCAGCAGTGAATCGGACAGCTACGAGCAGTACTTC
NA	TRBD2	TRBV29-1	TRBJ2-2	CSVLGLAGANTGELFF	TGCAGCGTTCTCGGACTAGCGGGAGCGAACACCGGGGAGCTGTTTTTT
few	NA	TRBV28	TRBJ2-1	CASSLVTEGYHEQFF	TGTGCCAGCAGTTTAGTGACTGAGGGGTACCATGAGCAGTTCTTC
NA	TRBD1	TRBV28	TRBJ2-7	CASGGDRGPEQYF	TGTGCCAGCGGGGGGGACAGGGGACCCGAGCAGTACTTC
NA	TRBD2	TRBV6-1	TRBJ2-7	CASSEGLAVEQYF	TGTGCCAGCAGTGAGGGACTAGCGGTCGAGCAGTACTTC
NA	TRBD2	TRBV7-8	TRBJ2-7	CASSRSGRWDEQYF	TGTGCCAGCAGCCGAAGCGGGAGGTGGGACGAGCAGTACTTC
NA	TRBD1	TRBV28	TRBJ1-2	CASTSPGQGNYGYTF	TGTGCCAGCACCTCCCCGGGACAGGGGAACTATGGCTACACCTTC
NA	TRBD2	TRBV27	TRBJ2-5	CASRPGLAGLQETQYF	TGTGCCAGCAGACCCGGACTAGCGGGACTCCAAGAGACCCAGTACTTC
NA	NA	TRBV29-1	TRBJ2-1	CSVVESLGGFF	TGCAGCGTTGTGGAGAGCTTAGGGGGGTTCTTC
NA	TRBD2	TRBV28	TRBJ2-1	CASSFGTSAYNEQFF	TGTGCCAGCAGTTTTGGAACTAGCGCGTACAATGAGCAGTTCTTC
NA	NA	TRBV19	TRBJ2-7	CASSPSLNSYEQYF	TGTGCCAGTAGTCCTTCCCTAAACTCCTACGAGCAGTACTTC
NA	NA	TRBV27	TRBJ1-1	CASSTRDSPRSAFF	TGTGCCAGCAGTACCCGGGACTCGCCCCGATCCGCTTTCTTT
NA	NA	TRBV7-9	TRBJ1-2	CASSPGREDGYTF	TGTGCCAGCAGCCCCGGCAGGGAGGATGGCTACACCTTC
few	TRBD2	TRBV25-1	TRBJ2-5	CASSRRENQETQYF	TGTGCCAGCAGTCGGCGGGAGAATCAAGAGACCCAGTACTTC
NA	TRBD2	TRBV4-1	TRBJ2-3	CASSQEWYGGGRATDTQYF	TGCGCCAGCAGCCAAGAATGGTACGGTGGCGGGAGGGCCACAGATACGCAGTATTTT
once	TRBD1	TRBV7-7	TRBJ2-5	CASSHDREETQYF	TGTGCCAGCAGCCACGACAGGGAAGAGACCCAGTACTTC
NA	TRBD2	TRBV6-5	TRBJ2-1	CASSSMIAGGNEQFF	TGTGCCAGCAGTTCGATGATAGCGGGTGGCAATGAGCAGTTCTTC
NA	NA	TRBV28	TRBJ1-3	CASTLGTGGGNTIYF	TGTGCCAGCACCCTTGGTACTGGGGGGGGAAACACCATATATTTT
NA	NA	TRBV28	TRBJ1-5	CASSPNGRSNQPQHF	TGTGCCAGTTCCCCTAACGGGAGAAGCAATCAGCCCCAGCATTTT
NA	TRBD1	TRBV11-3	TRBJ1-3	CASSAGTGHRTIYF	TGTGCCAGCAGCGCCGGGACAGGCCATCGGACCATATATTTT
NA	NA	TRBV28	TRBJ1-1	CASSYGVFEAFF	TGTGCCAGCAGCTATGGGGTCTTTGAAGCTTTCTTT
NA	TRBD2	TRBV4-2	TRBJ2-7	CASSNSGREQYF	TGTGCCAGCAGCAATAGCGGGAGGGAGCAGTACTTC
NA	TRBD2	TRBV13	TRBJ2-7	CASSQARGLAGTGEQYF	TGTGCCAGCAGCCAAGCCCGCGGGCTAGCGGGAACAGGAGAGCAGTACTTC
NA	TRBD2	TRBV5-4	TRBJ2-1	CASSPGLAGGLSYNEQFF	TGTGCCAGCAGCCCCGGACTAGCGGGAGGTCTCTCTTACAATGAGCAGTTCTTC
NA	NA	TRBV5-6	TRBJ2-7	CASSPHADHEQYF	TGTGCCAGCAGCCCGCATGCGGACCACGAGCAGTACTTC
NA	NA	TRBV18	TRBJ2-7	CASSGQYYEQYF	TGTGCCAGCTCCGGACAGTACTACGAGCAGTACTTC
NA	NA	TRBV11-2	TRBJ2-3	CASSRTVSADTQYF	TGTGCCAGCAGCCGGACAGTCAGCGCAGATACGCAGTATTTT
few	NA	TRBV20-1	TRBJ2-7	CSAGPYEQYF	TGCAGTGCCGGACCCTACGAGCAGTACTTC
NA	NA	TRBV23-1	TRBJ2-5	CASSLRGWVETQYF	TGCGCCAGCAGTCTAAGGGGGTGGGTAGAGACCCAGTACTTC
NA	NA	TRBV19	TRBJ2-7	CASSTRAMGGKPYEQYF	TGTGCCAGTAGTACCAGGGCCATGGGGGGCAAACCCTACGAGCAGTACTTC
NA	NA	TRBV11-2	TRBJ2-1	CASNNPLQSRAGEQFF	TGTGCCAGCAACAACCCTCTGCAGAGCAGGGCTGGTGAGCAGTTCTTC